The 31 T cell receptor beta chains below all came from one sample that was sequenced in a study of OX40 agonist ivuxolimab in advanced cancers. The method was immunoSEQ multiplex PCR; TCRdb's version includes in-frame clones alone and lacks a portion of them. The sample gives 90,000 or so clones, about 91% of which show up once; 0.3% to 0.4% is in the top ten. This specimen consisted of CD4+ or CD8+ T cells sorted from blood, obtained in a trial of the OX40 agonist ivuxolimab. Every receptor here comes from an adult with an advanced solid tumor such as melanoma, head and neck, liver or kidney cancer.

This chain links TRBV7-3 with TRBJ2-5; D ambiguous. The CDR3 is 13 residues long. Germline-derived CDR1 and CDR2 are SGHTA and FQGTGA. Trimming shortened V by 5 bases and J by 5 bases, and 12 bases separated the two germline ends. The CDR3 nucleotides are TGTGCCAGCAGCACCTCCGTCGGGGAGACCCAGTACTTC. Translated: CASSTSVGETQYF.

V gene TRBV6-6 combines with J gene TRBJ2-5; either TRBD1 or TRBD2 may supply D (5 bases each). Trimming pared 7 bases from V and 4 bases from J, leaving 16 bases between. Germline V gene lookup returns CDR1 MNHNY and CDR2 SVGAGI (reference sequence). This CDR3 contains 14 residues. In DNA, the CDR3 is TGTGCCAGCACCAGGGTCTCTGAGGGAGAGACCCAGTACTTC. This translates into CASTRVSEGETQYF.

V is TRBV6-4 and J is TRBJ1-2, with no clear D. CDR1 MRHNA and CDR2 SNTAGT come from the germline V gene. The CDR3 contains 17 residues. The V gene lost 0 bases and the J gene lost 4 bases, with 18 bases spanning the gap. CDR3: CASSDSNGFTEAYGYTF. CDR3 DNA: TGTGCCAGCAGTGACTCGAATGGCTTCACGGAGGCCTATGGCTACACCTTC.

This chain connects TRBV30 to TRBJ1-5; D possibly corresponds to TRBD1 (5 bases). The CDR3 runs 15 residues. With 1 base removed from V and 3 bases from J, the gap between germline ends came to 13 bases. Germline lookup yields CDR1 GTSNPN and CDR2 SVGIG (reference sequence). The CDR3 here is CAWSGSGGNNQPQHF. The DNA for the CDR3 is TGTGCCTGGAGTGGCAGCGGGGGAAACAATCAGCCCCAGCATTTT.

V and J are TRBV7-8 and TRBJ2-1; D might be TRBD1 or TRBD2, each matching 5 bases. The CDR3 spans 16 residues. V was pared by 5 bases and J by 4 bases, with 18 bases between. CDR1 and CDR2 from the germline V gene are SGHVS and FQNEAQ. This chain's CDR3 is CASSLAGTSTYNEQFF. CDR3 nucleotide sequence: TGTGCCAGCAGCCTCGCTGGGACGTCTACTTACAATGAGCAGTTCTTC.

The chain uses TRBV30 and TRBJ1-3; D is unresolved. The CDR3 consists of 13 residues. Germline V gene sequence: CDR1 GTSNPN, CDR2 SVGIG (reference sequence). This CDR3 is CAFDASSGNTIYF. The CDR3 nucleotides read TGTGCTTTCGACGCGAGCTCTGGAAACACCATATATTTT.

This chain joins TRBV10-3 and TRBJ1-1, with TRBD1 identical over 7 bases. There are 14 residues in the CDR3. CDR1 is ENHRY, CDR2 SYGVKD, per germline. The V segment lost 2 bases and the J segment 7 bases; nucleotides outside the gene matches: 7. The CDR3 here is CAISEATGSSEAFF. CDR3 nucleotides: TGTGCCATCAGTGAGGCGACAGGGTCGAGTGAAGCTTTCTTT.

V usage is TRBV29-1 and J usage is TRBJ2-5, with D perhaps assigned TRBD1 or TRBD2 (5 bases each). Trimming took off 5 bases at V and 2 bases at J, with 15 bases between the two ends. Per the germline V gene, CDR1 is SQVTM and CDR2 is ANQGSEA. The CDR3 loop spans 14 amino acids. The CDR3 loop reads CSVCDGDEQETQYF. In DNA, the CDR3 is TGCAGCGTTTGTGACGGGGACGAGCAAGAGACCCAGTACTTC.

The chain recombines TRBV6-6 with TRBJ1-3; D unresolved. This CDR3 region has 14 residues. Per the germline V gene, CDR1 is MNHNY and CDR2 is SVGAGI (reference sequence). The ends were cut back, 6 bases at V and 0 bases at J, with 9 bases in the middle. For the CDR3, the DNA is TGTGCCAGCAGCCCCGACATCTCTGGAAACACCATATATTTT. Residues: CASSPDISGNTIYF.

This sequence joins TRBV18 and TRBJ2-2; D is possibly TRBD1 (6 bases). Trimming stripped 6 bases from V and 4 bases from J, with 15 bases between. Germline V CDR1 and CDR2: KGHSH, LQKENI. The CDR3 runs to 15 residues. CDR3 in amino acids: CASSPEGHITGELFF. CDR3 in DNA: TGTGCCAGCTCTCCCGAGGGACACATCACCGGGGAGCTGTTTTTT.

The chain uses TRBV5-1 and TRBJ1-6; no firm D call. The CDR3 covers 13 residues. Trimming removed 5 bases at V and 0 bases at J, with 3 bases between. Germline CDR1 SGHRS, CDR2 YFSETQ. This CDR3 is CASRSSYNSPLHF. DNA of the CDR3: TGCGCCAGCAGGAGCTCCTATAATTCACCCCTCCACTTT.

V and J are TRBV30 and TRBJ2-3; D unclear. This CDR3 has 12 amino acids. V was cut by 0 bases and J by 5 bases, with 6 bases left in between. Germline V gene sequence: CDR1 GTSNPN, CDR2 SVGIG (reference sequence). The CDR3 reads CAWSVLRDTQYF. The CDR3, as DNA: TGTGCCTGGAGTGTACTCAGAGATACGCAGTATTTT.

V is TRBV4-3 and J is TRBJ2-3, with D perhaps matching TRBD2 (5 bases). The CDR3 sequence is 16 residues long. The germline gives CDR1 LGHNA, CDR2 YSLEER. V lost 1 base and J lost 5, with 16 bases in between. CDR3 DNA: TGCGCCAGCAGCCAAGTTAGAGGGAGTGGTGGAGATACGCAGTATTTT. It yields the protein CASSQVRGSGGDTQYF.

V is TRBV29-1 and J is TRBJ2-2; 8 bases are a match to TRBD1. This CDR3 contains 13 residues. J was trimmed by 9 bases and V by 6 bases; bases with no gene match: 9. From germline, CDR1 is SQVTM and CDR2 ANQGSEA. This chain's CDR3 is CSVQTGVSRELFF. The CDR3 DNA sequence: TGCAGCGTCCAGACAGGGGTTAGTAGGGAGCTGTTTTTT.

In its sample, this clone was seen a few times. V gene TRBV4-2 combines with J gene TRBJ1-1, with a possible D match to TRBD1 (5 bases). From germline, CDR1 is LGHNA and CDR2 YNFKEQ. The CDR3 spans 16 residues. The V end lost 2 bases, the J end lost 3 bases, and 16 bases lay between the germline ends. This CDR3 is CASSQQRRGRDTEAFF. The CDR3 DNA sequence: TGTGCCAGCAGCCAACAAAGACGGGGGAGGGACACTGAAGCTTTCTTT.

This clone appeared a single time. This chain links TRBV19 with TRBJ2-6; no firm D call. V gave up 0 bases and J gave up 2 bases, with 11 bases separating them. CDR1 is LNHDA and CDR2 is SQIVND in the germline V gene (reference sequence). The CDR3 is made up of 17 amino acids. CDR3 residues: CASSIEFVRTGANVLTF. The CDR3 nucleotides read TGTGCCAGTAGTATAGAATTTGTAAGAACTGGGGCCAACGTCCTGACTTTC.

The rearrangement joins TRBV4-3 to TRBJ2-1; D is ambiguous. This CDR3 comprises 15 residues. The V end lost 1 base, the J end lost 7 bases, and 14 bases lay between the germline ends. Germline V gene lookup returns CDR1 LGHNA and CDR2 YSLEER. CDR3 amino acids: CASSQGHGRYNEQFF. Written as DNA, the CDR3 is TGCGCCAGCAGCCAAGGGCACGGCAGGTATAATGAGCAGTTCTTC.

The chain employs TRBV4-3 and TRBJ1-1; perhaps TRBD1 as D (6 bases). V was pared by 0 bases and J by 5 bases, with 10 bases between. This CDR3 region has 14 residues. The germline gives CDR1 LGHNA, CDR2 YSLEER. CDR3 loop: CASSQDLGGTEAFF. CDR3 bases: TGCGCCAGCAGCCAAGATTTAGGGGGAACTGAAGCTTTCTTT.

This chain joins TRBV7-2 and TRBJ1-1; perhaps TRBD1 as D (6 bases). The CDR3 spans 18 residues. CDR1 is SGHTA and CDR2 is FQGNSA in the germline V gene. The ends were cut back, 4 bases at V and 1 base at J, with 22 bases in the middle. CDR3: CASSSGPSGVWENTEAFF. DNA of the CDR3: TGTGCCAGCAGCTCAGGGCCTTCAGGGGTTTGGGAGAACACTGAAGCTTTCTTT.

V usage is TRBV9 and J usage is TRBJ2-5; 9 bases fit TRBD2. V shed 0 bases and J 4 bases; nucleotides not matched to a gene: 4. This CDR3 comprises 15 residues. The V gene's germline CDR1 is SGDLS and CDR2 YYNGEE. Here the CDR3 reads CASSVELAGIETQYF. The CDR3 region has the DNA TGTGCCAGCAGCGTAGAGCTAGCGGGGATAGAGACCCAGTACTTC.

This clone has just a few counts. This chain uses TRBV6-6 with TRBJ1-1; no clear D. V was pared by 5 bases and J by 2 bases, with 9 bases between. Germline V gene lookup returns CDR1 MNHNY and CDR2 SVGAGI (reference sequence). This CDR3 region has 13 residues. Written as DNA, the CDR3 is TGTGCCAGCAGTCGAAATTCAAACACTGAAGCTTTCTTT. It translates to CASSRNSNTEAFF.

This chain connects TRBV30 to TRBJ1-2; D might be TRBD1 (5 bases). Germline assignment: CDR1 GTSNPN and CDR2 SVGIG (reference sequence). This CDR3 has 13 residues. V was pared by 3 bases and J by 4 bases, with 12 bases between. The CDR3 is CAWRWGNSYGYTF. The CDR3 nucleotides are TGTGCCTGGAGGTGGGGGAATTCCTATGGCTACACCTTC.

The CDR3 bases are TGTGCCAGCAGTGTGGGACTATTGTACACTGAAGCTTTCTTT. Translated: CASSVGLLYTEAFF. The chain links TRBV2 to TRBJ1-1, with a weak D call TRBD1 (5 bases). Per the germline V gene, CDR1 is SNHLY and CDR2 is FYNNEI. Trimming removed 4 bases from V and 3 bases from J, with 12 bases in between. The CDR3 loop spans 14 amino acids.

The chain combines TRBV5-1 with TRBJ2-7, with TRBD2 matching 11 bases. This CDR3 region has 17 residues. Germline-derived CDR1 and CDR2 are SGHRS and YFSETQ. V gave up 0 bases and J gave up 5 bases; unmatched junction bases: 10. The CDR3 spells CASSLAPLAGEAHEQYF. DNA of the CDR3: TGCGCCAGCAGCTTGGCCCCACTAGCGGGAGAGGCCCACGAGCAGTACTTC.

The rearrangement uses TRBV10-3 and TRBJ2-2; the D is unclear. Germline-derived CDR1 and CDR2 are ENHRY and SYGVKD. This CDR3 has 14 residues. Trimming pared 2 bases from V and 1 base from J, leaving 5 bases between. The CDR3 here is CAISELENTGELFF. CDR3 bases: TGTGCCATCAGTGAGCTTGAGAACACCGGGGAGCTGTTTTTT.

The chain links TRBV20-1 to TRBJ2-1; no firm D call. Trimming shortened V by 5 bases and J by 9 bases, and 8 bases separated the two germline ends. CDR3 length: 10 amino acids. Germline CDR1 DFQATT, CDR2 SNEGSKA (reference sequence). The CDR3 DNA reads TGCAGTGCTGGATTTACTGAGCAGTTCTTC. Translating it yields CSAGFTEQFF.

The gene calls are TRBV6-6 and TRBJ2-1; 8 bases line up with TRBD1. V lost 7 bases to trimming and J lost 3 bases; unmatched junction nucleotides: 2. Germline CDR1 reads MNHNY; CDR2 reads SVGAGI (reference sequence). The CDR3 runs 13 residues. CDR3 region: CASKGTGYNEQFF. The DNA for the CDR3 is TGTGCCAGCAAAGGGACAGGCTACAATGAGCAGTTCTTC.

V and J are TRBV5-4 and TRBJ2-6, with D uncertain. The V gene's germline CDR1 is SGHNT and CDR2 YYREEE (reference sequence). The V end lost 0 bases, the J end lost 0 bases, and 7 bases lay between the germline ends. The CDR3 runs 16 residues. For the CDR3, the DNA is TGTGCCAGCAGCTTGGACGGCCTCTCTGGGGCCAACGTCCTGACTTTC. Its protein is CASSLDGLSGANVLTF.

A few counts support this clone. This rearrangement joins TRBV4-3 to TRBJ1-2; possible D gene TRBD1, 6 bases. V shed 5 bases and J shed 5 bases, with 18 bases lying between them. The CDR3 consists of 15 residues. In germline, CDR1 is LGHNA, CDR2 YSLEER. CDR3 nucleotide sequence: TGCGCCAGCAGCTCTCAAGACGGGGGCGGATATGGCTACACCTTC. It translates to CASSSQDGGGYGYTF.

V usage is TRBV7-3 and J usage is TRBJ2-1; 14 bases fit TRBD2. The CDR3 consists of 15 residues. V gave up 6 bases and J gave up 5 bases; unmatched junction bases: 3. Germline V gene sequence: CDR1 SGHTA, CDR2 FQGTGA. The CDR3 coding sequence is TGTGCCAGCAGTCCGGGACTAGCGGGAGACAATGAGCAGTTCTTC. Protein product: CASSPGLAGDNEQFF.

This rearrangement joins TRBV28 to TRBJ2-7; possible D gene TRBD1, 5 bases. CDR1 is MDHEN, CDR2 SYDVKM, per germline. CDR3 length: 15 residues. The ends were cut back, 8 bases at V and 6 bases at J, with 23 bases in the middle. The CDR3 DNA is TGTGCCAGCGGGTTAAGAACAGGTCTCTCTGGCGAGCAGTACTTC. Its translation: CASGLRTGLSGEQYF.